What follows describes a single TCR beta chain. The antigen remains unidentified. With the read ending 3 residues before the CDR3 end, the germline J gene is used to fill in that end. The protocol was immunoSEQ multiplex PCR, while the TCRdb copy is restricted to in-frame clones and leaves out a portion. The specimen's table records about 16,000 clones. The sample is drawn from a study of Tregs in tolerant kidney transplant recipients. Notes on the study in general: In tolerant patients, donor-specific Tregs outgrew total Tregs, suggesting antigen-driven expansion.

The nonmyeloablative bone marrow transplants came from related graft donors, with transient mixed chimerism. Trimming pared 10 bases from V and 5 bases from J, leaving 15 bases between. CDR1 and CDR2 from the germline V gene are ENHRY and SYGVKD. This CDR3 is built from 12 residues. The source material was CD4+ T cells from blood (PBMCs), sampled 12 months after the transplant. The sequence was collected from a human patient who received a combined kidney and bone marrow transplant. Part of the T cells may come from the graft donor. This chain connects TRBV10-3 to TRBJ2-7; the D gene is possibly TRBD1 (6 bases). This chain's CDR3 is CATLGGSDEQYF. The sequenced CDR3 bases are TGTGCCACCCTAGGGGGTAGCGACGAG.